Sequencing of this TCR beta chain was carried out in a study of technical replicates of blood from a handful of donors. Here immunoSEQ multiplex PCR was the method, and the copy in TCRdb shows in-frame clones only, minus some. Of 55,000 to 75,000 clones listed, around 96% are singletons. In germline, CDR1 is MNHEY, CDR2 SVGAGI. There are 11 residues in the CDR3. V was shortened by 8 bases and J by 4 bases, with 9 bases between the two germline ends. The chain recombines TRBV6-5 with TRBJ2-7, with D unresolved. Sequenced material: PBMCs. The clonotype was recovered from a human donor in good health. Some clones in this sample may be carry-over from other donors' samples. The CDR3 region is CASPSLYEQYF. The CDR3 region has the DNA TGTGCCAGCCCCTCCCTTTACGAGCAGTACTTC.